This T cell receptor (beta chain) was sequenced in a study of blood T cell repertoires in COVID-19. The length of the CDR3 is 16 residues. The V and J ends lost 6 bases and 5 bases, in that order; junction bases with no gene match: 13. Germline V gene lookup returns CDR1 MNHEY and CDR2 SVGEGT. Original methodology: By means of reference gene primer amplification, nucleated cell counts were estimated. The data were produced by immunoSEQ multiplex PCR, yet TCRdb's version contains in-frame clones alone and is incomplete. Clone size and V and J calls were adopted from that table, with D and trimming inferred from the DNA. The table includes over 10,000 clones, 88% detected once.

This chain connects TRBV6-2 or TRBV6-3 to TRBJ2-5; 9 bases line up with TRBD2. The sequence came from a human donor in a cohort sampled during active COVID-19. The sample taken for sequencing was peripheral blood. The DNA of the CDR3 is TGTGCCAGCAGCCCGGGGACTAGCCTTACACAGGAGACCCAGTACTTC. This gives the protein CASSPGTSLTQETQYF.